These 21 T cell receptor beta chains came from one sample sequenced in a study of response to subunit inactivated influenza vaccine. In TCRdb, the RT-PCR reads were re-called with MiXCR into one record per CDR3 protein. The data contain about 620,000 distinct CDR3 sequences, around 11% of them seen just once; the ten biggest clones take up about 10%. The material was PBMCs from blood, obtained on the day of vaccination. The receptors here all came from a man aged 50 to 60 who received an inactivated influenza vaccine.

This clonotype showed up many times. The V and J genes are TRBV12-3 or TRBV12-4 and TRBJ1-1; possibly TRBD1 for D (5 bases). Trimming removed 0 bases at V and 10 bases at J, with 12 bases between. The CDR3 has 13 amino acids. CDR3 loop: CASSLAAGLGAFF. CDR3 DNA: TGTGCCAGCAGTTTAGCGGCGGGACTCGGAGCTTTCTTT.

The V call is TRBV12-3 or TRBV12-4, the J call TRBJ1-1, with 8 bases identical to TRBD1. V lost 1 base and J lost 11; bases outside the gene matches: 6. CDR3 length: 13 residues. This CDR3 is CASSLGQGARAFF. Written as DNA, the CDR3 is TGTGCCAGCAGTTTAGGCCAGGGGGCGCGGGCTTTCTTT.

This clonotype was detected ten times or more. The chain joins TRBV12-3 or TRBV12-4 to TRBJ2-3; 13 bases map to TRBD2. V gave up 5 bases and J gave up 3 bases; unmatched junction bases: 5. The CDR3 length is 16 residues. CDR3 coding DNA: TGTGCCAGCAGTATAACTAGCGGGGGGGCAACAGATACGCAGTATTTT. Translated, it gives CASSITSGGATDTQYF.

CDR3 in amino acids: CASSWANEQYF. The CDR3 DNA reads as TGCGCCAGCAGCTGGGCTAACGAGCAGTACTTC. The genes are TRBV4-1 and TRBJ2-7; D gene ambiguous. Between the trimmed V and J ends, which lost 5 bases and 5 bases, there was a span of 7 bases. The CDR3 contains 11 residues. Germline values: CDR1 MGHRA, CDR2 YSYEKL.

This clonotype has more than one count but fewer than ten. The rearrangement links TRBV9 to TRBJ2-1; 12 bases match TRBD2. Germline V gene data show CDR1 as SGDLS and CDR2 as YYNGEE. CDR3 length equals 19 residues. V was clipped by 0 bases and J by 8 bases; unmatched bases: 15. The CDR3 nucleotides are TGTGCCAGCAGCGTAGATCCCTCCGCTAGCGGGAGGGCCGGGTATGAGCAGTTCTTC. Residues: CASSVDPSASGRAGYEQFF.

This clonotype was observed a few times. The gene calls are TRBV28 and TRBJ2-1; TRBD2 matches 13 bases. Per the germline V gene, CDR1 is MDHEN and CDR2 is SYDVKM. V gave up 6 bases and J gave up 7 bases; unmatched junction bases: 9. CDR3 size: 16 residues. The CDR3 DNA is TGTGCCAGCAGAACCGGGACTAGCGGGATCGGTAATGAGCAGTTCTTC. Translating gives CASRTGTSGIGNEQFF.

In its sample, this clonotype was seen a few times. The chain carries TRBV5-5 and TRBJ2-3; D is uncertain. Trimming pared 0 bases from V and 6 bases from J, leaving 20 bases between. The CDR3 totals 17 residues. CDR1 and CDR2 (germline): SGHKS, YYEKEE (reference sequence). The CDR3 DNA sequence: TGTGCCAGCAGCTTGGCCCGTGGGCGCTTATTGTACGATACGCAGTATTTT. Its protein product is CASSLARGRLLYDTQYF.

This clonotype was seen a few times. The chain has TRBV7-9 and TRBJ2-7, with 7 nucleotides matching TRBD1. Losses at the gene ends were 4 bases for V and 3 bases for J; bases not matched to a gene: 9. CDR1 and CDR2 from the germline V gene are SEHNR and FQNEAQ (reference sequence). This CDR3 comprises 15 residues. CDR3 sequence (DNA): TGTGCCAGCAGCTCGGGATATAACAGGGGCTACGAGCAGTACTTC. It specifies CASSSGYNRGYEQYF.

The chain couples TRBV5-1 to TRBJ2-7, with 9 bases matching TRBD1. The CDR3 is 15 amino acids. CDR1 and CDR2 from the germline V gene are SGHRS and YFSETQ. With V trimmed by 4 bases and J by 5 bases, 10 bases remained unmatched. The CDR3 sequence: CASSDRDRANHEQYF. CDR3 bases: TGCGCCAGCAGCGACCGGGACAGGGCTAATCACGAGCAGTACTTC.

There are many counts of this clonotype. CDR3 DNA sequence: TGTGCCAGCAGTCAGAACAGGAACACCGGGGAGCTGTTTTTT. It codes for CASSQNRNTGELFF. The chain couples TRBV12-3 or TRBV12-4 to TRBJ2-2, with D unclear. Trimming shortened V by 5 bases and J by 1 base, and 8 bases separated the two germline ends. There are 14 residues in the CDR3.

This clonotype was recorded at least ten times. The gene calls are TRBV29-1 and TRBJ2-1, with 8 positions matching TRBD2. Germline CDR1 reads SQVTM; CDR2 reads ANQGSEA. This CDR3 has 12 amino acids. Trimming cost V 4 bases and J 10 bases; bases outside gene matches: 6. The CDR3 region is CSVVPSGSEQFF. CDR3 bases: TGCAGCGTTGTTCCGAGCGGGAGCGAGCAGTTCTTC.

The genes are TRBV7-9 and TRBJ2-2; D is undetermined. This CDR3 is 17 amino acids long. Germline CDR1 is SEHNR and CDR2 is FQNEAQ (reference sequence). V was pared by 4 bases and J by 0 bases, with 15 bases between. CDR3 sequence reads: CASSSPASGPNTGELFF. CDR3 nucleotides: TGTGCCAGCAGCTCACCGGCCTCAGGCCCGAACACCGGGGAGCTGTTTTTT.

In DNA, the CDR3 is TGTGCCAGCAGACAAACAGTTAATAGCAATCAGCCCCAGCATTTT. This encodes CASRQTVNSNQPQHF. The chain employs TRBV6-1 and TRBJ1-5; D gene ambiguous. CDR1 is MNHNS, CDR2 SASEGT, per germline. The CDR3 extends over 15 amino acids. Trimming cost V 6 bases and J 0 bases, with 12 bases left between them.

In its sample, this clonotype was seen many times. V is TRBV12-3 or TRBV12-4 and J is TRBJ1-1; TRBD1 agrees at 9 bases. This CDR3 is built from 12 residues. With V trimmed by 4 bases and J by 8 bases, 2 bases remained unmatched. This chain's CDR3 is CASSYGTGEAFF. In nucleotides, the CDR3 is TGTGCCAGCAGTTACGGGACAGGGGAAGCTTTCTTT.

V gene TRBV5-1 combines with J gene TRBJ2-7; D not resolved. CDR1 is SGHRS, CDR2 YFSETQ, per germline. The CDR3 runs 13 residues. V gave up 4 bases and J gave up 2 bases, with 10 bases separating them. The CDR3, as DNA: TGCGCCAGCAGCCAACCCGGCGCCTACGAGCAGTACTTC. It specifies CASSQPGAYEQYF.

The rearrangement joins TRBV20-1 to TRBJ2-7; 10 nucleotides agree with TRBD2. Germline-derived CDR1 and CDR2 are DFQATT and SNEGSKA (reference sequence). After removal of 3 bases from V and 7 bases from J, the junction contained 6 bases not matched to a gene. CDR3 length: 13 residues. CDR3 DNA: TGCAGTGCTAGCACGGGACTAGCGAGTGAGCAGTACTTC. Protein sequence: CSASTGLASEQYF.

This clonotype occurred a few times. The chain combines TRBV5-1 with TRBJ2-7, with TRBD1 identical over 12 bases. The CDR3 runs 15 residues. J gave up 5 bases and V 1 base, and 4 bases lay outside the gene matches. The V gene's germline CDR1 is SGHRS and CDR2 YFSETQ. CDR3 bases: TGCGCCAGCAGCTTGAGGGGACAGGGGGCCAACGAGCAGTACTTC. It encodes CASSLRGQGANEQYF.

This clonotype was seen a few times. The rearrangement joins TRBV7-6 to TRBJ2-3; D is undetermined. V lost 2 bases, J lost 4 bases, and 10 bases lay in between. The CDR3 is 14 amino acids. Germline lookup yields CDR1 SGHVS and CDR2 FNYEAQ. CDR3 loop: CASSLTPAPDTQYF. CDR3 DNA: TGTGCCAGCAGCTTAACACCGGCCCCAGATACGCAGTATTTT.

The genes are TRBV4-2 and TRBJ2-1, with D hard to call. Germline V gene lookup returns CDR1 LGHNA and CDR2 YNFKEQ. The CDR3 is 14 amino acids. V was trimmed by 1 base and J by 5 bases, leaving 9 bases between them. CDR3 sequence reads: CASSQVGLDNEQFF. The CDR3 DNA reads TGTGCCAGCAGCCAAGTTGGGCTGGACAATGAGCAGTTCTTC.

The chain links TRBV30 to TRBJ2-7; 8 positions agree with TRBD2. CDR1 and CDR2 from the germline V gene are GTSNPN and SVGIG (reference sequence). The CDR3 has 13 residues. V dropped 2 bases and J dropped 4; count of bases not matched to a gene: 4. DNA for the CDR3: TGTGCCTGGAGTTCTACTAGCGGTTACGAGCAGTACTTC. It yields the protein CAWSSTSGYEQYF.

This clonotype was counted between two and nine times. V and J are TRBV19 and TRBJ2-3; D is unclear. CDR3 length: 13 residues. V was trimmed by 3 bases and J by 2 bases, leaving 6 bases between them. Looked up from germline, CDR1 is LNHDA and CDR2 is SQIVND (reference sequence). CDR3 DNA sequence: TGTGCCAGTAGTATGGGTGACACAGATACGCAGTATTTT. It yields the protein CASSMGDTDTQYF. Looking up the rest from reference TRBV19 and TRBJ2-3 gives the full variable domain: DGGITQSPKYLFRKEGQNVTLSCEQNLNHDAMYWYRQDPGQGLRLIYYSQIVNDFQKGDIAEGYSVSREKKESFPLTVTSAQKNPTAFYLCASSMGDTDTQYFGPGTRLTVL.